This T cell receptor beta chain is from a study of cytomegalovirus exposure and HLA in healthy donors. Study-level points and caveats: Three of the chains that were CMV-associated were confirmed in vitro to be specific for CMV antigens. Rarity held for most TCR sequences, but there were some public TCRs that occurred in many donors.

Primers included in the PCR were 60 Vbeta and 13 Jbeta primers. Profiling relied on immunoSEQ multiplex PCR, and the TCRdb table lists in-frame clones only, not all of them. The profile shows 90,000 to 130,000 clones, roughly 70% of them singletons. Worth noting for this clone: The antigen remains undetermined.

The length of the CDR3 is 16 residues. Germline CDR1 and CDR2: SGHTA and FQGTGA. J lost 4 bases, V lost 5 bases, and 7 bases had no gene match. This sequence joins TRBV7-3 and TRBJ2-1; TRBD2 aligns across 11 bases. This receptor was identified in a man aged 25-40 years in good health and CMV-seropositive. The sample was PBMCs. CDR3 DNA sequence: TGTGCCAGCAGCCGGGGGGGACTAGCGGATTACAATGAGCAGTTCTTC. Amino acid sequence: CASSRGGLADYNEQFF.